The rows below give T cell receptor beta chains drawn from one sample of a study of PD-L1 blockade in urothelial cancer. Produced via immunoSEQ multiplex PCR; TCRdb's table is partial and in-frame only. Of some 29,000 clones listed, around 87% were seen once; the top ten hold roughly 3%. Sequenced here: PBMCs, sampled around atezolizumab (anti-PD-L1) treatment. These receptor sequences come from a man aged 45-60 years with urothelial cancer. Both conserved end residues are part of each CDR3. Fields, in order: D gene, clone size, V gene, J gene, CDR3 DNA, CDR3 protein. The D gene is left open where the match is weak. Size tells how often a clone was seen (once, few, many) or the class of an expanded clone, and some rows leave it out.

d_call: -; clone_size: -; v_call: TRBV6-1; j_call: TRBJ1-2; cdr3_nt: TGTGCCAGCAGTGGGTCCCTAACAGCCAAACTTGGCTACACCTTC; cdr3_aa: CASSGSLTAKLGYTF
d_call: -; clone_size: -; v_call: TRBV7-2; j_call: TRBJ2-7; cdr3_nt: TGTGCCAGCAGCCAACGTAGTAACGAGCAGTACTTC; cdr3_aa: CASSQRSNEQYF
d_call: TRBD1; clone_size: -; v_call: TRBV5-1; j_call: TRBJ1-3; cdr3_nt: TGCGCCAGCAGCTGGGACAGGAGCTCTGGAAACACCATATATTTT; cdr3_aa: CASSWDRSSGNTIYF
d_call: TRBD1; clone_size: -; v_call: TRBV29-1; j_call: TRBJ1-1; cdr3_nt: TGCAGTGGGAACAGGGGGCAGAACACTGAAGCTTTCTTT; cdr3_aa: CSGNRGQNTEAFF
d_call: -; clone_size: -; v_call: TRBV11-2; j_call: TRBJ2-4; cdr3_nt: TGTGCCAGCAGCTTCCCCTATCAAAACATTCAGTACTTC; cdr3_aa: CASSFPYQNIQYF
d_call: TRBD2; clone_size: -; v_call: TRBV4-3; j_call: TRBJ2-3; cdr3_nt: TGCGCCAGCAGCCAAGAAGAGAGCGGGAGAGGCCCAGATACGCAGTATTTT; cdr3_aa: CASSQEESGRGPDTQYF
d_call: TRBD2; clone_size: -; v_call: TRBV5-4; j_call: TRBJ2-1; cdr3_nt: TGTGCCAGCAGCCCTCGACTAGCGGGGGACCCGGCGAACAATGAGCAGTTCTTC; cdr3_aa: CASSPRLAGDPANNEQFF
d_call: -; clone_size: -; v_call: TRBV18; j_call: TRBJ2-3; cdr3_nt: TGTGCCAGCTCATCTTTGAGCACAGATACGCAGTATTTT; cdr3_aa: CASSSLSTDTQYF
d_call: -; clone_size: -; v_call: TRBV6-6; j_call: TRBJ1-3; cdr3_nt: TGTGCCACCCAAACCGGCTCTGGAAACACCATATATTTT; cdr3_aa: CATQTGSGNTIYF
d_call: TRBD2; clone_size: -; v_call: TRBV7-9; j_call: TRBJ2-1; cdr3_nt: TGTGCCAGCAGCCCGACTACAGGAAACGGGGGGAACAATGAGCAGTTCTTC; cdr3_aa: CASSPTTGNGGNNEQFF
d_call: TRBD1; clone_size: few; v_call: TRBV18; j_call: TRBJ1-4; cdr3_nt: TGTGCCAGCTCACGGTCCGGGACAGGGACCCTGGCTAATGAAAAACTGTTTTTT; cdr3_aa: CASSRSGTGTLANEKLFF
d_call: TRBD2; clone_size: -; v_call: TRBV2; j_call: TRBJ2-2; cdr3_nt: TGTGCCAGCTTAGGACTAGCGGGAGTCACCGGGGAGCTGTTTTTT; cdr3_aa: CASLGLAGVTGELFF
d_call: TRBD1; clone_size: -; v_call: TRBV10-3; j_call: TRBJ1-1; cdr3_nt: TGTGCCATCAGTGAAGTGGGCAGGGGGTCCCGTGACACTGAAGCTTTCTTT; cdr3_aa: CAISEVGRGSRDTEAFF
d_call: TRBD1; clone_size: few; v_call: TRBV30; j_call: TRBJ1-6; cdr3_nt: TGTGCCTGGTCGAGGGACAGCTTATCCTATAATTCACCCCTCCACTTT; cdr3_aa: CAWSRDSLSYNSPLHF
d_call: TRBD1; clone_size: -; v_call: TRBV15; j_call: TRBJ2-5; cdr3_nt: TGTGCCACCAGCAAGACACTGGACAGGGTGGTCCAAGAGACCCAGTACTTC; cdr3_aa: CATSKTLDRVVQETQYF
d_call: -; clone_size: -; v_call: TRBV25-1; j_call: TRBJ2-5; cdr3_nt: TGTGCCAGCAGCTCGGATGGGCGAGAGACCCAGTACTTC; cdr3_aa: CASSSDGRETQYF
d_call: -; clone_size: -; v_call: TRBV5-6; j_call: TRBJ1-2; cdr3_nt: TGTGCCAGCAGCTTAGGACTTACTAACTATGGCTACACCTTC; cdr3_aa: CASSLGLTNYGYTF
d_call: TRBD1; clone_size: -; v_call: TRBV9; j_call: TRBJ2-2; cdr3_nt: TGTGCCAGCAGCTTCGGACAGGGCGCAACCGGGGAGCTGTTTTTT; cdr3_aa: CASSFGQGATGELFF
d_call: -; clone_size: -; v_call: TRBV7-9; j_call: TRBJ1-1; cdr3_nt: TGTGCCAGCAGCTTTGGGCCGGCCACGAACACTGAAGCTTTCTTT; cdr3_aa: CASSFGPATNTEAFF